This T cell receptor beta chain was retrieved from a study of cytomegalovirus exposure and HLA in healthy donors. This clone was recorded a few times. The CDR3 covers 18 residues. V dropped 4 bases and J dropped 3 bases, with 24 bases sitting between them. CDR1 MNHNS and CDR2 SASEGT come from the germline V gene. The PCR made use of 60 Vbeta and 13 Jbeta primers. Produced via immunoSEQ multiplex PCR; TCRdb's table is partial and in-frame only. The data hold some 200,000 clones, with just under 70% observed a single time. V usage is TRBV6-1 and J usage is TRBJ2-5, with D perhaps TRBD1 (6 bases). The sequenced material came from PBMCs. The receptor was derived from a man aged 35 to 55 in good health and CMV-seropositive. The CDR3 DNA follows: TGTGCCAGCAGTGGACACGTTAGGCTACAGGGAGCAAAAGAGACCCAGTACTTC. As protein: CASSGHVRLQGAKETQYF.